The T cell receptor beta chain under discussion was sequenced for a study of regulatory T cells in long-lasting Graves disease. The CDR3 is 16 amino acids. V shed 0 bases, J shed 0 bases, and the junction held 2 bases outside the gene matches. Germline V gene sequence: CDR1 SGHDT, CDR2 YYEEEE. Through Arm-PCR of CDR3 regions and iRepertoire HTBI primers, TCR beta libraries were built. One entry per CDR3 protein, called by TCRdb with MiXCR from the multiplex PCR reads. The data show more than 400,000 distinct CDR3 sequences, roughly 16% seen once. The time point was: newly diagnosed GD, antithyroid drugs for less than 3 months. After RNA was extracted from PBMCs, the TCR library was made from it. These records were also assigned to another study, of T cells in Graves' hyperthyroidism and ophthalmopathy.

This sequence originates from a man aged 35 to 55 with Graves disease. Specimen: peripheral blood mononuclear cells (PBMCs), collected at new diagnosis, from a patient treated with antithyroid drugs. The chain has TRBV5-6 and TRBJ2-2; 7 bases match TRBD1. CDR3 bases: TGTGCCAGCAGCTTGGTCGACAGGGCGAACACCGGGGAGCTGTTTTTT. Its protein is CASSLVDRANTGELFF.